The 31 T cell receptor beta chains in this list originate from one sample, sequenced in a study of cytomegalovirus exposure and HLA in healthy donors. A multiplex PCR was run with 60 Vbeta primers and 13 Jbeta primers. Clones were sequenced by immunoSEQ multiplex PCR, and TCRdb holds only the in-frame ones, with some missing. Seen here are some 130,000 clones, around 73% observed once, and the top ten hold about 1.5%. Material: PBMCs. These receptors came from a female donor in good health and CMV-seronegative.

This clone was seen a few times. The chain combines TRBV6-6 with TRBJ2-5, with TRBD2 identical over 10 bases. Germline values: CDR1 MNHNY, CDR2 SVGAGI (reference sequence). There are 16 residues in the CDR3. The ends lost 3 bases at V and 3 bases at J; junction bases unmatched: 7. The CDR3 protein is CASSYWLAGEEETQYF. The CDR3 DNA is TGTGCCAGCAGTTATTGGCTAGCGGGAGAGGAAGAGACCCAGTACTTC.

The CDR3 spells CASLMTSRQNYNEQFF. The CDR3 bases are TGTGCCAGCCTGATGACTAGCCGCCAGAACTACAATGAGCAGTTCTTC. The V call is TRBV19, the J call TRBJ2-1; 7 nucleotides line up with TRBD2. The germline gives CDR1 LNHDA, CDR2 SQIVND (reference sequence). V dropped 9 bases and J dropped 3; count of bases not matched to a gene: 14. The CDR3 spans 16 residues. The full variable domain, with the rest looked up from reference TRBV19 and TRBJ2-1, is DGGITQSPKYLFRKEGQNVTLSCEQNLNHDAMYWYRQDPGQGLRLIYYSQIVNDFQKGDIAEGYSVSREKKESFPLTVTSAQKNPTAFYLCASLMTSRQNYNEQFFGPGTRLTVL.

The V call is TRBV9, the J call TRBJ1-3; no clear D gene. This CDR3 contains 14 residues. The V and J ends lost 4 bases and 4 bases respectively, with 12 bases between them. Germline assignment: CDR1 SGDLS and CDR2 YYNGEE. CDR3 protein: CASSQRPEGNTIYF. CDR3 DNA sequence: TGTGCCAGCAGCCAACGACCGGAGGGAAACACCATATATTTT. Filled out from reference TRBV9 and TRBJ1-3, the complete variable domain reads DSGVTQTPKHLITATGQRVTLRCSPRSGDLSVYWYQQSLDQGLQFLIQYYNGEERAKGNILERFSAQQFPDLHSELNLSSLELGDSALYFCASSQRPEGNTIYFGEGSWLTVV.

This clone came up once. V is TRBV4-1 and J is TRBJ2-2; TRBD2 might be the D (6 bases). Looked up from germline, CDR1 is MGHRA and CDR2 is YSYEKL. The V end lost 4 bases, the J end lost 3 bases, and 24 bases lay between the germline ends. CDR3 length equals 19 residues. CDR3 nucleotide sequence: TGCGCCAGCAGCCGTTCTATTTCGTCGAGGCGGGATTACACCGGGGAGCTGTTTTTT. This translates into CASSRSISSRRDYTGELFF.

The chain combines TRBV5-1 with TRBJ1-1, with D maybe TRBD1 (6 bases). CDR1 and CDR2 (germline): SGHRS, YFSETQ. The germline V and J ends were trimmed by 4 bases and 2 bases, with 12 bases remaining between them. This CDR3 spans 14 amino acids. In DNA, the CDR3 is TGCGCCAGCAGCACCTGGGGGGGCAACACTGAAGCTTTCTTT. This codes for CASSTWGGNTEAFF.

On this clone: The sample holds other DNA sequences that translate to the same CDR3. In DNA, the CDR3 is TGTGCCAGCAGCGTAGGGGGGGGGCAAGAGACCCAGTACTTC. The encoded protein is CASSVGGGQETQYF. The rearrangement links TRBV9 to TRBJ2-5; the match to TRBD2 covers 7 bases. The CDR3 is made up of 14 amino acids. Germline CDR1 and CDR2: SGDLS and YYNGEE. V lost 0 bases, J lost 2 bases, and 1 base stayed unmatched. Full variable domain (remainder filled in from reference TRBV9 and TRBJ2-5): DSGVTQTPKHLITATGQRVTLRCSPRSGDLSVYWYQQSLDQGLQFLIQYYNGEERAKGNILERFSAQQFPDLHSELNLSSLELGDSALYFCASSVGGGQETQYFGPGTRLLVL.

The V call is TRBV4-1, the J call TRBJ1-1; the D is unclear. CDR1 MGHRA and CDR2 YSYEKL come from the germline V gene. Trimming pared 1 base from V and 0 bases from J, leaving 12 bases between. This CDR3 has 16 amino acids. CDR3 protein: CASSQGGVSLNTEAFF. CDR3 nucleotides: TGCGCCAGCAGCCAAGGCGGGGTTTCTTTGAACACTGAAGCTTTCTTT.

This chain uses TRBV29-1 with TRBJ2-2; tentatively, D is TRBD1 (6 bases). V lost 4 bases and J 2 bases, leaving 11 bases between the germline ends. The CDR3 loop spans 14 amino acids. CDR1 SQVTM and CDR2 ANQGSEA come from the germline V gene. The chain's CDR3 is CSVAGHLNTGELFF. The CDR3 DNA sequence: TGCAGCGTTGCGGGACATTTAAACACCGGGGAGCTGTTTTTT.

The CDR3 DNA follows: TGCGCCAGCAGCCATTTACTAGACCCGGTGCAGTACTTC. It is translated as CASSHLLDPVQYF. The rearrangement links TRBV4-1 to TRBJ2-7; D possibly corresponds to TRBD2 (5 bases). Germline CDR1 and CDR2: MGHRA and YSYEKL. V shed 3 bases and J shed 9 bases, with 15 bases lying between them. CDR3 length equals 13 residues.

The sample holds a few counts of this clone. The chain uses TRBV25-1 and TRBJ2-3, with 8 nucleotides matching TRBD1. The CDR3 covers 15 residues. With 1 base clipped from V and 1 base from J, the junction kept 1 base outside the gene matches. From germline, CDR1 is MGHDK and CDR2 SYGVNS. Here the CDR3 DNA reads TGTGCCAGCAGTGAATCGGACAGGGGCACAGATACGCAGTATTTT. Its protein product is CASSESDRGTDTQYF.

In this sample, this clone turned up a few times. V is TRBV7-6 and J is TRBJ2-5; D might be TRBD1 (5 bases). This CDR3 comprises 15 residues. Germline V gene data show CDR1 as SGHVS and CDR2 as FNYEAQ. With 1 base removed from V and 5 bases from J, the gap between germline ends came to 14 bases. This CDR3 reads CASSLGPRQGETQYF. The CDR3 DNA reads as TGTGCCAGCAGCTTAGGCCCCCGCCAGGGTGAGACCCAGTACTTC.

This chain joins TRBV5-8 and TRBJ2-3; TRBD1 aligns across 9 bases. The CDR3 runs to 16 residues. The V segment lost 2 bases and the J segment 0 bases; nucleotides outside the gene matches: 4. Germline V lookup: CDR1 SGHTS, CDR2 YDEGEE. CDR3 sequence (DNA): TGTGCCAGCAGCTTCGGGGACAGGGTGAGCACAGATACGCAGTATTTT. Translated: CASSFGDRVSTDTQYF.

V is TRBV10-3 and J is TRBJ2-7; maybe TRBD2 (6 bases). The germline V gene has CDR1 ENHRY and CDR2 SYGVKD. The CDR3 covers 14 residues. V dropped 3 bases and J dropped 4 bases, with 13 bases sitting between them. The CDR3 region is CAISDGGSKYEQYF. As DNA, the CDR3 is TGTGCCATCAGTGACGGGGGAAGTAAGTACGAGCAGTACTTC.

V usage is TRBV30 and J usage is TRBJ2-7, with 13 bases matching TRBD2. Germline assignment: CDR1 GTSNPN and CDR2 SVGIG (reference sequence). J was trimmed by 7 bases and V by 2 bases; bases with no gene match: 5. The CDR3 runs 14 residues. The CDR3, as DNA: TGTGCCTGGAGTCGGACTAGCGGGAGTGGGGAGCAGTACTTC. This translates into CAWSRTSGSGEQYF.

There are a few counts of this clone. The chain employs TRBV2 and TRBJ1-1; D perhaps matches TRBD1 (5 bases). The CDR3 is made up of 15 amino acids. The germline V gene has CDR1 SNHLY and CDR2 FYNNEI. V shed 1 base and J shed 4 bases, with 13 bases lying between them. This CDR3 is CASSEGGRVGTEAFF. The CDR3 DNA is TGTGCCAGCAGTGAAGGGGGCAGGGTGGGCACTGAAGCTTTCTTT.

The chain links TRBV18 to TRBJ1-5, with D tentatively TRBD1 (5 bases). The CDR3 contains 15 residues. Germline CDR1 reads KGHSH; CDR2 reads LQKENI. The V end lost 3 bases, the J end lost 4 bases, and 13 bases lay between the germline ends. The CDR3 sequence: CASSPRGGKNQPQHF. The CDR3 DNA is TGTGCCAGCTCACCTAGGGGAGGGAAAAATCAGCCCCAGCATTTT.

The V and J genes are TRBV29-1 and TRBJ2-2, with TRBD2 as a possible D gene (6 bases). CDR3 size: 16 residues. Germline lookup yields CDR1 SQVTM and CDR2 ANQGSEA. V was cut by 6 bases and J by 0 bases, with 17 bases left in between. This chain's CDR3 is CSVGGYSRTNTGELFF. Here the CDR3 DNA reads TGCAGCGTGGGGGGTTATTCCAGAACGAACACCGGGGAGCTGTTTTTT.

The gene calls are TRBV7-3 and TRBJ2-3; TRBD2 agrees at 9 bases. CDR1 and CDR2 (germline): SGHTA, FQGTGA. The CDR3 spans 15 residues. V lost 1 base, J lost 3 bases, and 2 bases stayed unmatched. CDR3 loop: CASSLMAGGTDTQYF. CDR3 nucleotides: TGTGCCAGCAGCTTAATGGCGGGAGGGACAGATACGCAGTATTTT.

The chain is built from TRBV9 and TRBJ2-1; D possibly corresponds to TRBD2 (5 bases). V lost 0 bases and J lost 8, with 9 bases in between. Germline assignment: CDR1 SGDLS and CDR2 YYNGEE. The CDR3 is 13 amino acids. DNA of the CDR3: TGTGCCAGCAGCGTAGGAGGGTGGGATGAGCAGTTCTTC. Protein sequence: CASSVGGWDEQFF. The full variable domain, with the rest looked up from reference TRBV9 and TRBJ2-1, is DSGVTQTPKHLITATGQRVTLRCSPRSGDLSVYWYQQSLDQGLQFLIQYYNGEERAKGNILERFSAQQFPDLHSELNLSSLELGDSALYFCASSVGGWDEQFFGPGTRLTVL.

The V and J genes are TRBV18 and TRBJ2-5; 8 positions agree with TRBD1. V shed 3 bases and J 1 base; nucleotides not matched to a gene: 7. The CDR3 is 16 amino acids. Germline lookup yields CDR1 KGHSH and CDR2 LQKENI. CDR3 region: CASSPQTGAPQETQYF. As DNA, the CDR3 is TGTGCCAGCTCACCCCAGACAGGGGCCCCCCAAGAGACCCAGTACTTC.

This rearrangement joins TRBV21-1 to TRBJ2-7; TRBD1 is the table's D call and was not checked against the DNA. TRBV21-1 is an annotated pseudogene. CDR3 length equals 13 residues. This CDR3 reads CASSQRQGYEQYF. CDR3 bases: TGTGCCAGCAGTCAACGTCAGGGTTACGAGCAGTACTTC.

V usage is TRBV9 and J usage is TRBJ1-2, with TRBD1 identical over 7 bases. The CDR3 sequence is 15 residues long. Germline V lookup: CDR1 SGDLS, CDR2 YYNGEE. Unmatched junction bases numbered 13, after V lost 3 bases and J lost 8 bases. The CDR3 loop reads CASSGQGLGVDGYTF. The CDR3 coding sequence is TGTGCCAGCAGCGGACAGGGCTTAGGGGTCGACGGCTACACCTTC.

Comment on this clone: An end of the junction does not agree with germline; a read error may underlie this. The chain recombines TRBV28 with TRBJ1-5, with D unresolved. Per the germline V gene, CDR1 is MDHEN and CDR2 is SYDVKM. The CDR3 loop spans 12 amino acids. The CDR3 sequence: CASSLSTQPQHF. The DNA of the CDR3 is TGTGCCAGCAGTTTAAGCACTCAGCCCCAGCATTTT.

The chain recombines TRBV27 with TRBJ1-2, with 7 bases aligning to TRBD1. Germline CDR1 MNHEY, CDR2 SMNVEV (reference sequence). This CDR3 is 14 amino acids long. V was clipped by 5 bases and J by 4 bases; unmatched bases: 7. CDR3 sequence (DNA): TGTGCCAGCAGTCAATACGGACAGGCCTATGGCTACACCTTC. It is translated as CASSQYGQAYGYTF.

CDR3 amino acids: CASSAAPGLAGGGRFF. DNA for the CDR3: TGTGCCAGCAGCGCCGCGCCGGGACTAGCGGGAGGGGGGCGGTTCTTC. The rearrangement uses TRBV7-2 and TRBJ2-1, with TRBD2 matching over 16 bases. This CDR3 contains 16 residues. Germline lookup yields CDR1 SGHTA and CDR2 FQGNSA. Unmatched junction bases numbered 13, after V lost 5 bases and J lost 15 bases.

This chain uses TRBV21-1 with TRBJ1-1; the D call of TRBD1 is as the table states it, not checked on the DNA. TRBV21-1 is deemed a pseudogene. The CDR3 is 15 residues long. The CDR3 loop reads CASEDREGSNTEAFF. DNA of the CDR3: TGTGCCAGCGAAGACAGGGAAGGGTCGAACACTGAAGCTTTCTTT.

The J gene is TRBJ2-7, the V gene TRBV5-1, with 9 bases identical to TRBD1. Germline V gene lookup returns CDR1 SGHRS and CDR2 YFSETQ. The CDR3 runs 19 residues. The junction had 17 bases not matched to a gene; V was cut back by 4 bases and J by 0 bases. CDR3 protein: CASSQFHRDRAPFSYEQYF. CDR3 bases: TGCGCCAGCAGCCAATTCCACCGGGACAGGGCTCCCTTCTCCTACGAGCAGTACTTC.

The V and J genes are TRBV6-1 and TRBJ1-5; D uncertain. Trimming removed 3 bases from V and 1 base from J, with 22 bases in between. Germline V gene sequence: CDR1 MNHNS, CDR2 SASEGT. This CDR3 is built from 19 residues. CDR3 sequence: CASSDYPRGSSRSNQPQHF. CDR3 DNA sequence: TGTGCCAGCAGTGACTACCCCAGAGGGTCATCACGAAGCAATCAGCCCCAGCATTTT.

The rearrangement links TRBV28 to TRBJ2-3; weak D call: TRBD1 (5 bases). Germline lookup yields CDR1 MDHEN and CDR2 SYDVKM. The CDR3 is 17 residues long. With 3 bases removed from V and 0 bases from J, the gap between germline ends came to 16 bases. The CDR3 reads CASSFPPQGTSTDTQYF. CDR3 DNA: TGTGCCAGCAGTTTCCCCCCTCAGGGTACTAGCACAGATACGCAGTATTTT.

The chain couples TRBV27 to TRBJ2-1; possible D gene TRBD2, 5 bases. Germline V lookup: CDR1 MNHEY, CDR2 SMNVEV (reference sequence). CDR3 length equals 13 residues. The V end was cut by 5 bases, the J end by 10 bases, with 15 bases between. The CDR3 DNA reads TGTGCCAGCAGTCCTTCTTTCGGGAAGGAGCAGTTCTTC. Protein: CASSPSFGKEQFF.

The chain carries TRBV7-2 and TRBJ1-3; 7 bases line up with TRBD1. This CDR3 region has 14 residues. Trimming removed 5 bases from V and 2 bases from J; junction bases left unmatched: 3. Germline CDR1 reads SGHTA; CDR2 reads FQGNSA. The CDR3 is CASSRDRAGNTIYF. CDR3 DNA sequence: TGTGCCAGCAGCCGAGACAGGGCTGGAAACACCATATATTTT.